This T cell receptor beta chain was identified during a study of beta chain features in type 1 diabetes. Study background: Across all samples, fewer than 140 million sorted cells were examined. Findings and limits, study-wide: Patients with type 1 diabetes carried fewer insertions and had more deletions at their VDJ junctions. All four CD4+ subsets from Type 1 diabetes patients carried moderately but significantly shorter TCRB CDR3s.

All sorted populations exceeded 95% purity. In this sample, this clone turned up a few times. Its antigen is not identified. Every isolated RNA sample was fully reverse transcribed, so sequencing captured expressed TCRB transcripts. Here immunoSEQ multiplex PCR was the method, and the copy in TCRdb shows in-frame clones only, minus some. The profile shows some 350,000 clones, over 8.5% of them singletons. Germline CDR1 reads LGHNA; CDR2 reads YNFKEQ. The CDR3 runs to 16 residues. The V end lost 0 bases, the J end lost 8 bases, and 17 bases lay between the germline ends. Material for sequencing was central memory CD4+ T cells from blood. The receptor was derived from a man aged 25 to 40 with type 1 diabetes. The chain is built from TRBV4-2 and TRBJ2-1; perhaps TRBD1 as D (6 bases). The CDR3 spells CASSQERGGHRDEQFF. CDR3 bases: TGTGCCAGCAGCCAAGAACGGGGCGGCCACAGGGATGAGCAGTTCTTC.